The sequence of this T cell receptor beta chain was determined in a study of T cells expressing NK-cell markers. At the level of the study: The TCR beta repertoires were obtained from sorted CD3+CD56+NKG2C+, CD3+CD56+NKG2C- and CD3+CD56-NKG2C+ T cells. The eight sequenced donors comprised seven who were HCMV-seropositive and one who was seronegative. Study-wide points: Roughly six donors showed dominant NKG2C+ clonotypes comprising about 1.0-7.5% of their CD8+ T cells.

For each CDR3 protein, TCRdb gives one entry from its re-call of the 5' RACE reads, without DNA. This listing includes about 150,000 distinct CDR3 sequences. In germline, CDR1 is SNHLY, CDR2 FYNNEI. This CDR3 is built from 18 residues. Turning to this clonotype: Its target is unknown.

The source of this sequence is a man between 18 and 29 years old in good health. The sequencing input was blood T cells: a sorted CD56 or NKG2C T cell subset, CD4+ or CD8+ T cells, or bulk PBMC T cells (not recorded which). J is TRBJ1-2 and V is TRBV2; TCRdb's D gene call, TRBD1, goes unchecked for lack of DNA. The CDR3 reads CASSGDREISIHPGGYTF. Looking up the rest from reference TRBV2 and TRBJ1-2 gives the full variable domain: EPEVTQTPSHQVTQMGQEVILRCVPISNHLYFYWYRQILGQKVEFLVSFYNNEISEKSEIFDDQFSVERPDGSNFTLKIRSTKLEDSAMYFCASSGDREISIHPGGYTFGSGTRLTVV.